The rows below give T cell receptor beta chains drawn from one sample of a study of CD8 T cells in Susac syndrome. In TCRdb, the immunoSEQ multiplex PCR reads were re-called with MiXCR into one record per CDR3 protein. The sample lists some 100,000 distinct CDR3 sequences, 92% occurring once. Sequencing input: CD4+ T cells from PBMCs. These receptor sequences come from a human donor in good health. CDR3s include the opening cysteine and the closing phenylalanine or tryptophan. D genes are given only for firm matches. Part of the rows lack a size; the others show once, few, many or a class for expanded clones.

CDR3,DNA,D,size,V,J
CASSLEGATRSYNEQFF,TGTGCCAGCAGCTTAGAGGGGGCCACTCGCTCCTACAATGAGCAGTTCTTC,TRBD1,-,TRBV7-2,TRBJ2-1
CSATGQVPYGYTF,TGCAGTGCTACCGGACAGGTTCCATATGGCTACACCTTC,TRBD1,-,TRBV20-1,TRBJ1-2
CASSPVGGRVDTEAFF,TGTGCCAGCAGCCCCGTGGGAGGGAGGGTGGACACTGAAGCTTTCTTT,-,once,TRBV7-3,TRBJ1-1
CATSASTDTQYF,TGTGCCACCTCGGCTAGCACAGATACGCAGTATTTT,-,-,TRBV24-1,TRBJ2-3
CASSLSGAGNQPQHF,TGTGCCAGCAGCTTATCGGGTGCGGGCAATCAGCCCCAGCATTTT,-,-,TRBV7-9,TRBJ1-5
CASSYRPGGNTEAFF,TGTGCCAGCAGTTACCGGCCGGGGGGGAACACTGAAGCTTTCTTT,-,-,TRBV6-2/TRBV6-3,TRBJ1-1
CASSQGQGRAEAFF,TGTGCCAGCAGCCAGGGACAGGGAAGGGCTGAAGCTTTCTTT,TRBD1,-,TRBV7-2,TRBJ1-1
CSVTGTDNYGYTF,TGCAGCGTAACCGGGACAGATAACTATGGCTACACCTTC,TRBD1,-,TRBV29-1,TRBJ1-2
CATSRDRGGREQYF,TGTGCCACCAGCAGAGATCGGGGCGGACGCGAGCAGTACTTC,-,-,TRBV15,TRBJ2-7
CASSAAGTGYQPQHF,TGTGCCAGCAGCGCAGCCGGGACAGGGTATCAGCCCCAGCATTTT,-,-,TRBV21-1,TRBJ1-5
CASSAGQGGEQYF,TGCGCCAGCAGCGCGGGACAGGGTGGCGAGCAGTACTTC,TRBD1,-,TRBV5-1,TRBJ2-7
CASSLGGTGYNEQFF,TGTGCCAGCAGCTTAGGTGGGACGGGGTACAATGAGCAGTTCTTC,-,-,TRBV7-9,TRBJ2-1
CASSQEGRQPLWGYTF,TGCGCCAGCAGCCAAGAGGGGCGTCAGCCCCTCTGGGGCTACACCTTC,-,-,TRBV4-1,TRBJ1-2